This is a list of T cell receptor beta chains from one sample in a study of beta chain features in type 1 diabetes. TCRdb keeps only in-frame clones here, not all; method: immunoSEQ multiplex PCR. This table has some 350,000 clones, over 8.5% appearing once. The sample comprised central memory CD4+ T cells from blood. The receptors shown here come from a man younger than 45 with type 1 diabetes. Both conserved end residues are part of each CDR3. A D gene is named only where the DNA matches it firmly. Clone size is stated in some rows and not others, as once, few, many or a class when expanded.

abundance,d_gene,j_gene,v_gene,CDR3nt,CDR3aa
NA,TRBD2,TRBJ2-1,TRBV7-9,TGTGCCAGCAACCGGCTAGCGGGAGGACTATACAATGAGCAGTTCTTC,CASNRLAGGLYNEQFF
few,NA,TRBJ2-5,TRBV7-8,TGTGCCAGCAGCTCCCACGGGGACCAGACCCAGTACTTC,CASSSHGDQTQYF
NA,NA,TRBJ1-5,TRBV27,TGTGCCAGCAGTGCCTACAGGAGCTCAGCTTTAAATCAGCCCCAGCATTTT,CASSAYRSSALNQPQHF
few,NA,TRBJ1-4,TRBV7-9,TGTGCCAGCAGCGACGCAACTAATGAAAAACTGTTTTTT,CASSDATNEKLFF
NA,TRBD2,TRBJ2-3,TRBV28,TGTGCCAGCGGACCACTTCAGCGGAGCGGGAAAAGCCCAGATACGCAGTATTTT,CASGPLQRSGKSPDTQYF
NA,NA,TRBJ2-3,TRBV6-1,TGTGCCACGCAGCAAGGGGGAACTAGCACAGATACGCAGTATTTT,CATQQGGTSTDTQYF
NA,TRBD2,TRBJ2-7,TRBV29-1,TGCAGCGCCCAGGGACTAGCGGGAGGCGACGAGCAGTACTTC,CSAQGLAGGDEQYF
NA,TRBD1,TRBJ2-3,TRBV27,TGTGCCAGCAGTTTATCGGCGGGGGACAGGGACGATACGCAGTATTTT,CASSLSAGDRDDTQYF
NA,NA,TRBJ1-5,TRBV6-6,TGTGCCAGCAGAACAGCCTCTTGGAGCAATCAGCCCCAGCATTTT,CASRTASWSNQPQHF
many,NA,TRBJ2-7,TRBV10-3,TGTGCCATCAGTGATGGCAGCTCCTACGAGCAGTACTTC,CAISDGSSYEQYF
NA,TRBD1,TRBJ1-2,TRBV9,TGTGCCAGCACCACTGACAGGGGGAACTATGGCTACACCTTC,CASTTDRGNYGYTF
NA,TRBD1,TRBJ2-2,TRBV7-7,TGTGCCAGCAGCTTCGGGGACAGGGGTTATACCGGGGAGCTGTTTTTT,CASSFGDRGYTGELFF
once,NA,TRBJ1-5,TRBV6-5,TGTGCCAGCACCACGTTCGGACAGCCCCAGCATTTT,CASTTFGQPQHF
few,TRBD2,TRBJ2-3,TRBV19,TGTGCCAGTACTAGCGGGAGCACAGATACGCAGTATTTT,CASTSGSTDTQYF
many,NA,TRBJ2-3,TRBV14,TGTGCCAGCAGCCAAGTTTCGGGAGTGAATACGCAGTATTTT,CASSQVSGVNTQYF
many,TRBD1,TRBJ2-2,TRBV2,TGTGCCAGCAGTGAAGTAGAGGGGGCCCTATTAACCGGGGAGCTGTTTTTT,CASSEVEGALLTGELFF
many,NA,TRBJ2-6,TRBV28,TGTGCCAGCAGTTTATCGTGGGACGTCCTGACTTTC,CASSLSWDVLTF
few,NA,TRBJ1-1,TRBV20-1,TGCAGTGCTAAAATGAACACTGAAGCTTTCTTT,CSAKMNTEAFF
few,TRBD1,TRBJ1-2,TRBV27,TGTGCCAGCATGACCGGGGACTGGGGACAGGATGGCTACACCTTC,CASMTGDWGQDGYTF